These 16 T cell receptor beta chains were sequenced from one sample in a study of long-term antiretroviral therapy in people with HIV. Version v3.0 of the immunoSEQ assay was performed at survey level. Profiling relied on immunoSEQ multiplex PCR, and the TCRdb table lists in-frame clones only, not all of them. This table has around 20,000 clones, more than 80% appearing once. Sequenced here: unsorted PBMCs, sampled 4.2 years after starting antiretroviral therapy. The receptors here all came from a man aged 45 to 65 with HIV.

The CDR3: CSVDSGQGAVEQYF. The CDR3 DNA sequence: TGCAGCGTTGACTCGGGACAGGGGGCGGTTGAGCAGTACTTC. The chain employs TRBV29-1 and TRBJ2-7, with TRBD1 matching 12 bases. This CDR3 spans 14 amino acids. The V segment lost 3 bases and the J segment 7 bases; nucleotides outside the gene matches: 7. Looked up from germline, CDR1 is SQVTM and CDR2 is ANQGSEA.

This chain connects TRBV28 to TRBJ1-4; D not resolved. The length of the CDR3 is 15 residues. CDR1 is MDHEN and CDR2 is SYDVKM in the germline V gene. Deletions cut 5 bases from V and 8 bases from J, with 18 bases between. In DNA, the CDR3 is TGTGCCAGCAGTACCACCTCAGGCCAGGCCGAAAAACTGTTTTTT. This encodes CASSTTSGQAEKLFF.

The J gene is TRBJ2-1, the V gene TRBV6-1, with 10 bases identical to TRBD2. The CDR3 runs 19 residues. Trimming removed 2 bases from V and 8 bases from J; junction bases left unmatched: 18. Germline CDR1 MNHNS, CDR2 SASEGT. The CDR3 nucleotides are TGTGCCAGCAGTGAAAACATTTGGGTTAGCGGGGGGTACGGGGATGAGCAGTTCTTC. Its translation: CASSENIWVSGGYGDEQFF.

The chain employs TRBV25-1 and TRBJ2-7; 7 nucleotides agree with TRBD1. With V trimmed by 5 bases and J by 5 bases, 12 bases remained unmatched. The CDR3 runs 15 residues. From germline, CDR1 is MGHDK and CDR2 SYGVNS. This CDR3 is CASSNRQGWTHEQYF. The CDR3 region has the DNA TGTGCCAGCAGTAACCGACAGGGTTGGACCCACGAGCAGTACTTC.

V and J are TRBV5-1 and TRBJ1-2; possible D gene TRBD1, 5 bases. Germline CDR1 reads SGHRS; CDR2 reads YFSETQ. The CDR3 has 13 amino acids. V was shortened by 4 bases and J by 8 bases, with 15 bases between the two germline ends. The CDR3 region has the DNA TGCGCCAGCAGCGACCGGGGCGTCAGGGGCTACACCTTC. Amino acids: CASSDRGVRGYTF.

V and J are TRBV18 and TRBJ2-4, with 13 bases identical to TRBD2. The V segment lost 3 bases and the J segment 6 bases; nucleotides outside the gene matches: 8. Germline V gives CDR1 KGHSH, CDR2 LQKENI. The CDR3 length is 17 residues. Here the CDR3 DNA reads TGTGCCAGCTCACCTCAACTAGCGGGGGGGAGAGGAAACATTCAGTACTTC. This gives the protein CASSPQLAGGRGNIQYF.

The rearrangement uses TRBV6-5 and TRBJ2-2, with a tentative D call TRBD1 (5 bases). Trimming took off 5 bases at V and 4 bases at J, with 14 bases between the two ends. Germline CDR1 reads MNHEY; CDR2 reads SVGAGI. This CDR3 region has 15 residues. The CDR3 bases are TGTGCCAGCAGTGCCTCCCAGGGCGGCACCGGGGAGCTGTTTTTT. Its translation: CASSASQGGTGELFF.

This clone was picked up a small number of times. The rearrangement links TRBV19 to TRBJ1-6; D is unclear. V shed 3 bases and J shed 2 bases, with 8 bases lying between them. The CDR3 loop spans 15 amino acids. Germline-derived CDR1 and CDR2 are LNHDA and SQIVND (reference sequence). Here the CDR3 DNA reads TGTGCCAGTAGTATCGTTAGTGCCTATAATTCACCCCTCCACTTT. Translation: CASSIVSAYNSPLHF.

V is TRBV19 and J is TRBJ1-6; D unresolved. Germline V CDR1 and CDR2: LNHDA, SQIVND (reference sequence). The CDR3 sequence is 14 residues long. Deletions cut 7 bases from V and 7 bases from J, with 14 bases between. Written as DNA, the CDR3 is TGTGCCAGTACCCCGGTCCGGTCGAATTCACCCCTCCACTTT. It encodes CASTPVRSNSPLHF.

The J gene is TRBJ1-3, the V gene TRBV7-9; D not resolved. Germline V gene lookup returns CDR1 SEHNR and CDR2 FQNEAQ (reference sequence). The CDR3 consists of 13 residues. V lost 5 bases and J lost 0, with 5 bases in between. The CDR3 loop reads CASSIGSGNTIYF. CDR3 nucleotide sequence: TGTGCCAGCAGCATCGGCTCTGGAAACACCATATATTTT.

The rearrangement links TRBV5-6 to TRBJ2-7; 11 positions match TRBD2. V dropped 0 bases and J dropped 7; count of bases not matched to a gene: 3. The CDR3 extends over 14 amino acids. Germline V CDR1 and CDR2: SGHDT, YYEEEE. The CDR3 here is CASSLVAGGREQYF. The CDR3 coding sequence is TGTGCCAGCAGCTTGGTAGCGGGGGGGCGGGAGCAGTACTTC. Using reference TRBV5-6 and TRBJ2-7 for the parts outside the CDR3, the full variable domain is DAGVTQSPTHLIKTRGQQVTLRCSPKSGHDTVSWYQQALGQGPQFIFQYYEEEERQRGNFPDRFSGHQFPNYSSELNVNALLLGDSALYLCASSLVAGGREQYFGPGTRLTVT.

The chain employs TRBV19 and TRBJ1-1; D call uncertain. Per germline, CDR1 LNHDA and CDR2 SQIVND (reference sequence). V dropped 6 bases and J dropped 2 bases, with 10 bases sitting between them. This CDR3 spans 13 amino acids. The CDR3 nucleotides read TGTGCCAGTAGCAGCTTATTAAACACTGAAGCTTTCTTT. It codes for CASSSLLNTEAFF.

This clone was seen only a few times. V is TRBV27 and J is TRBJ2-3; a weak D match, TRBD2 (5 bases). CDR1 MNHEY and CDR2 SMNVEV come from the germline V gene (reference sequence). Trimming pared 7 bases from V and 0 bases from J, leaving 11 bases between. The CDR3 covers 14 residues. The DNA of the CDR3 is TGTGCCAGCACCGGACTGGTTAGCACAGATACGCAGTATTTT. Its translation is CASTGLVSTDTQYF.

The chain links TRBV7-2 to TRBJ2-2; D unresolved. The V end lost 5 bases, the J end lost 5 bases, and 12 bases lay between the germline ends. Germline V CDR1 and CDR2: SGHTA, FQGNSA. This CDR3 is built from 14 residues. The CDR3: CASSPYSETGELFF. CDR3 bases: TGTGCCAGCAGCCCCTACTCAGAAACCGGGGAGCTGTTTTTT.

The genes are TRBV27 and TRBJ2-2; D call uncertain. Germline CDR1 reads MNHEY; CDR2 reads SMNVEV (reference sequence). The germline V and J ends were trimmed by 4 bases and 6 bases, with 12 bases remaining between them. CDR3 length: 14 residues. CDR3 sequence: CASSYQAGPGELFF. In nucleotides, the CDR3 is TGTGCCAGCAGTTACCAGGCAGGACCCGGGGAGCTGTTTTTT.

This chain joins TRBV30 and TRBJ1-2, with a possible D match to TRBD1 (5 bases). The CDR3 has 14 amino acids. Germline V gene data show CDR1 as GTSNPN and CDR2 as SVGIG (reference sequence). V was clipped by 0 bases and J by 8 bases, with 16 bases between them. CDR3 in amino acids: CAWSVSSGLQGYTF. The CDR3 coding sequence is TGTGCCTGGAGTGTAAGCTCGGGGCTTCAGGGCTACACCTTC.